The 12 T cell receptor beta chains given below trace back to one sample, sequenced in a study of shared clonotypes between healthy human individuals. Profiling relied on immunoSEQ multiplex PCR, and the TCRdb table lists in-frame clones only, not all of them. The repertoire has around 510,000 clones, around 78% of them found once; the top ten carry more than 10%. The sequencing input was PBMCs. These receptors were taken from a woman between 40 and 55 years old in good health. Some clones in this sample may be carry-over from other donors' samples.

The rearrangement links TRBV27 to TRBJ2-1; 9 positions agree with TRBD2. Germline CDR1 MNHEY, CDR2 SMNVEV (reference sequence). V gave up 3 bases and J gave up 7 bases; unmatched junction bases: 10. The CDR3 has 16 amino acids. For the CDR3, the DNA is TGTGCCAGCAGTTTGGGGGCGGGAGGGCCTTTAAATGAGCAGTTCTTC. Residues: CASSLGAGGPLNEQFF.

V and J are TRBV6-5 and TRBJ1-1, with D perhaps TRBD1 (5 bases). This CDR3 has 13 residues. CDR1 and CDR2 (germline): MNHEY, SVGAGI. V was clipped by 5 bases and J by 7 bases, with 14 bases between them. Here the CDR3 reads CASSRARQGEAFF. The CDR3 DNA reads as TGTGCCAGCAGTCGGGCGCGGCAGGGTGAAGCTTTCTTT.

J is TRBJ1-2 and V is TRBV4-3; 8 bases are a match to TRBD1. The J segment lost 4 bases and the V segment lost 0 bases, leaving 4 bases of the junction unmatched. The CDR3 extends over 15 amino acids. CDR1 is LGHNA, CDR2 YSLEER, per germline. This CDR3 is CASSQDGGQVYGYTF. Written as DNA, the CDR3 is TGCGCCAGCAGCCAAGATGGGGGACAGGTCTATGGCTACACCTTC.

This chain connects TRBV6-5 to TRBJ2-7; D remains unclear. Germline loops: CDR1 MNHEY, CDR2 SVGAGI. The CDR3 extends over 15 amino acids. Trimming left V 7 bases short and J 5 bases short, with 21 bases between. The CDR3 region is CASKRISPGGNEQYF. The CDR3 nucleotides read TGTGCCAGCAAGAGGATATCCCCGGGTGGTAACGAGCAGTACTTC.

This chain joins TRBV28 and TRBJ1-5; D call uncertain. CDR1 is MDHEN, CDR2 SYDVKM, per germline. The CDR3 contains 14 residues. The ends were cut back, 2 bases at V and 6 bases at J, with 11 bases in the middle. CDR3 residues: CASSLTIRVQPQHF. The CDR3 nucleotides are TGTGCCAGCAGTTTAACGATCCGGGTTCAGCCCCAGCATTTT.

The chain has TRBV2 and TRBJ1-1; no clear D gene. Germline V gives CDR1 SNHLY, CDR2 FYNNEI. CDR3 size: 13 residues. V was cut by 5 bases and J by 5 bases, with 12 bases left in between. CDR3: CASSPSWRTEAFF. DNA for the CDR3: TGTGCCAGCAGTCCCTCCTGGAGGACTGAAGCTTTCTTT.

The chain employs TRBV5-1 and TRBJ2-1; the D gene is possibly TRBD1 (7 bases). This CDR3 is 15 amino acids long. In germline, CDR1 is SGHRS, CDR2 YFSETQ. The ends were cut back, 0 bases at V and 7 bases at J, with 14 bases in the middle. The CDR3 reads CASSLEGRGDNEQFF. The CDR3 DNA reads as TGCGCCAGCAGCTTGGAGGGCAGGGGGGATAATGAGCAGTTCTTC.

The V call is TRBV19, the J call TRBJ2-7; D gene uncertain. This CDR3 region has 11 residues. V was pared by 2 bases and J by 7 bases, with 6 bases between. The germline V gene has CDR1 LNHDA and CDR2 SQIVND (reference sequence). The CDR3 protein is CASSINEEQYF. In DNA form, the CDR3 reads TGTGCCAGTAGTATAAATGAAGAGCAGTACTTC. Using reference TRBV19 and TRBJ2-7 for the parts outside the CDR3, the full variable domain is DGGITQSPKYLFRKEGQNVTLSCEQNLNHDAMYWYRQDPGQGLRLIYYSQIVNDFQKGDIAEGYSVSREKKESFPLTVTSAQKNPTAFYLCASSINEEQYFGPGTRLTVT.

This chain links TRBV2 with TRBJ1-5; tentative D call: TRBD1 (5 bases). This CDR3 is 15 amino acids long. CDR1 is SNHLY and CDR2 is FYNNEI in the germline V gene. V gave up 6 bases and J gave up 3 bases, with 15 bases separating them. Here the CDR3 DNA reads TGTGCCAGCAGGCCCCCGGGACGGATCAATCAGCCCCAGCATTTT. It yields the protein CASRPPGRINQPQHF.

V and J are TRBV10-3 and TRBJ1-2; D is perhaps TRBD1 (6 bases). The CDR3 spans 13 residues. Germline V gene data show CDR1 as ENHRY and CDR2 as SYGVKD. The V end lost 5 bases, the J end lost 2 bases, and 9 bases lay between the germline ends. The CDR3 loop reads CAISLGQNYGYTF. CDR3 nucleotide sequence: TGTGCCATCAGTCTAGGACAGAACTATGGCTACACCTTC.

The rearrangement uses TRBV5-1 and TRBJ1-3; maybe TRBD1 (5 bases). Germline CDR1 and CDR2: SGHRS and YFSETQ. The CDR3 has 15 amino acids. V was pared by 2 bases and J by 3 bases, with 12 bases between. This CDR3 reads CASSFDQGDGNTIYF. CDR3 bases: TGCGCCAGCAGCTTTGACCAGGGAGATGGAAACACCATATATTTT.

V gene TRBV25-1 combines with J gene TRBJ2-1, with 9 bases identical to TRBD2. From germline, CDR1 is MGHDK and CDR2 SYGVNS. J was trimmed by 2 bases and V by 4 bases; bases with no gene match: 6. This CDR3 is built from 16 residues. The CDR3 bases are TGTGCCAGCAGTGCCGGTAGCGGGAGTACCTACAATGAGCAGTTCTTC. Protein: CASSAGSGSTYNEQFF.